The clone carrying this TCR beta chain is medium-sized in the sample. What it recognizes is unknown. These data come from a study of tumor-infiltrating lymphocytes in localized non-small cell lung cancer. Regarding the study as a whole: Each assay used a separate piece of the same tissue.

The CDR3 is 13 amino acids. V was pared by 8 bases and J by 2 bases, with 13 bases between. Germline V CDR1 and CDR2: SNHLY, FYNNEI. This table comes from immunoSEQ multiplex PCR, and its TCRdb copy is limited to in-frame clones, with some not included. The repertoire holds about 13,000 clones, with around 68% as singletons. This clonotype was sampled from a human donor with non-small cell lung cancer. Sequenced: lung tumor tissue. The chain joins TRBV2 to TRBJ2-7, with D unclear. This chain's CDR3 is CASDPGGTYEQYF. DNA for the CDR3: TGTGCCAGCGATCCAGGTGGCACCTACGAGCAGTACTTC.